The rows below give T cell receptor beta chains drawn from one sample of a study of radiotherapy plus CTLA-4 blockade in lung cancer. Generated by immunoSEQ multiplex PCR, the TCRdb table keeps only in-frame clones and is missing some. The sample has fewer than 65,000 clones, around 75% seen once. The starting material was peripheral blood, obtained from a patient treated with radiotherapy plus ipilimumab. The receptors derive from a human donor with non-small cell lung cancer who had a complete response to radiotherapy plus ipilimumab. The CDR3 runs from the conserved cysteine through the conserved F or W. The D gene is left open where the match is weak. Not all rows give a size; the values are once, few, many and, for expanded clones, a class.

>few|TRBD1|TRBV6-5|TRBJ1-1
TGTGCCAGCAGCGAAACGGGACAGGGTAACACTGAAGCTTTCTTT
CASSETGQGNTEAFF
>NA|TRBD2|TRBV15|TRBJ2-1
TGTGCCACCAGCAGAGAGCGCGGGGGGAGAGGTGAGCAGTTCTTC
CATSRERGGRGEQFF
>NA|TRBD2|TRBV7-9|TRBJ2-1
TGTGCCAGCAGCTTAGGGGCTCTTCTAGCGGGAAACAATGAGCAGTTCTTC
CASSLGALLAGNNEQFF
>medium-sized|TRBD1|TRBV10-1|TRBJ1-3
TGCGCCAGCAGTGGACAGGGGAGTCACACCATATATTTT
CASSGQGSHTIYF
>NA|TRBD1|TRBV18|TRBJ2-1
TGTGCCAGCGGACAGGGGACCAATAGGGGCAATGAGCAGTTCTTC
CASGQGTNRGNEQFF
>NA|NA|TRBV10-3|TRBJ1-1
TGTGCCATCAGTGAGGCCAGGGGGAACACTGAAGCTTTCTTT
CAISEARGNTEAFF
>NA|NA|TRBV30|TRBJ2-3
TGTGCCTGGGGGGCTTCTATCACAGATACGCAGTATTTT
CAWGASITDTQYF
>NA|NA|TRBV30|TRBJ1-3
TGTGCCTGGAGTAGGGGCTCTGGAAACACCATATATTTT
CAWSRGSGNTIYF
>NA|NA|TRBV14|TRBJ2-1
TGTGCCAGCAGCCTTTTGCTGCAGCGTAAGCAGTTCTTC
CASSLLLQRKQFF
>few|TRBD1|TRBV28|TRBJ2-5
TGTGCCAGCAGTTTTAAGACAGGGCGAAGTATCCATCAAGAGACCCAGTACTTC
CASSFKTGRSIHQETQYF
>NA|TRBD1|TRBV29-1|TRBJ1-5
TGCAGCGTTGTCGGGACAGATAGCAATCAGCCCCAGCATTTT
CSVVGTDSNQPQHF
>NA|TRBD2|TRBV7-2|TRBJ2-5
TGTGCCAGCAGCCCGACTAGCGGTAAAGAGACCCAGTACTTC
CASSPTSGKETQYF
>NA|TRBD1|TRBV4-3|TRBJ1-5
TGCGCCAGCAGCCAAGAAACAGGGGGACATCAGCCCCAGCATTTT
CASSQETGGHQPQHF
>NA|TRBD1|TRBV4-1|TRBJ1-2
TGCGCCAGCAGCCAGTACCCGGGACAGGGGGCGACTAACTATGGCTACACCTTC
CASSQYPGQGATNYGYTF
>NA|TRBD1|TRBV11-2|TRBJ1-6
TGTGCCAGCAGCTTTTTTCAGGGGGTGCGTTCACCCCTCCACTTT
CASSFFQGVRSPLHF
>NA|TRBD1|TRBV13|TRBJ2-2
TGTGCCAGCAGCCGTGGGGACAGGAACACCGGGGAGCTGTTTTTT
CASSRGDRNTGELFF
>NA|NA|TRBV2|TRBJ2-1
TGTGCCAGCAGTGAAGTCTCGGTTGAGCAGTTCTTC
CASSEVSVEQFF
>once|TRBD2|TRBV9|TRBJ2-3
TGTGCCAGCAGCGTAGTGGGGGGACTAGAAACCGCGCGGTATTTT
CASSVVGGLETARYF
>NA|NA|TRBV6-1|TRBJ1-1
TGTGCCAGCAGTGAGCGACAGCGTAACACTGAAGCTTTCTTT
CASSERQRNTEAFF
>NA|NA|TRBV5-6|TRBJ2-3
TGTGCCAGCAGCTTGCGCAGTGTCTCCGGCACAGATACGCAGTATTTT
CASSLRSVSGTDTQYF
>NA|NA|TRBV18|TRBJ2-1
TGTGCCAGCTCACCACTTAACAACAATGAGCAGTTCTTC
CASSPLNNNEQFF
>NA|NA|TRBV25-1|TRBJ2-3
TGTGCCAGCACCTTCGGGAGGGGGCGAGGAGATACGCAGTATTTT
CASTFGRGRGDTQYF
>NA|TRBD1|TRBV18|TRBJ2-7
TGTGCCAGCTCAGCACAGGGGTGGGAGCAGTACTTC
CASSAQGWEQYF
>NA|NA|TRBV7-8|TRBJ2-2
TGTGCCAGCACCGACCGCAGGAGGGGGCTGAGCACCGGGGAGCTGTTTTTT
CASTDRRRGLSTGELFF
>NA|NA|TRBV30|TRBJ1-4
TGTGCCTGGAGTAGCACCAGGGAGGGCGAAAAACTGTTTTTT
CAWSSTREGEKLFF